The 21 T cell receptor beta chains below come from one sample, sequenced in a study of response to subunit inactivated influenza vaccine. Using its own MiXCR run on the RT-PCR reads, TCRdb lists one record per CDR3 protein. Of 430,000 or so distinct CDR3 sequences detected, approximately 9.9% appear once; the ten largest clones hold over 9.5%. The sequenced sample was PBMCs from blood, obtained about 6 weeks after vaccination. Receptors were obtained from a man aged 50-59 years who received an inactivated influenza vaccine.

The chain links TRBV7-2 to TRBJ2-2; D remains unclear. Germline CDR1 SGHTA, CDR2 FQGNSA. This CDR3 has 14 amino acids. V dropped 6 bases and J dropped 3 bases, with 11 bases sitting between them. CDR3 sequence (DNA): TGTGCCAGCAGGGCAGATGGGTACACCGGGGAGCTGTTTTTT. It translates to CASRADGYTGELFF.

This clonotype has a handful of counts. J is TRBJ2-1 and V is TRBV27, with D possibly being TRBD1 (5 bases). Deletions cut 8 bases from V and 6 bases from J, with 14 bases between. The CDR3 extends over 13 amino acids. The V gene's germline CDR1 is MNHEY and CDR2 SMNVEV (reference sequence). CDR3 in amino acids: CASGQGARNEQFF. DNA for the CDR3: TGTGCCAGCGGGCAAGGGGCCCGCAATGAGCAGTTCTTC.

This clonotype was picked up a small number of times. The chain is built from TRBV10-3 and TRBJ2-7, with 7 bases identical to TRBD2. The CDR3 is 15 amino acids. Trimming cost V 0 bases and J 5 bases; bases outside gene matches: 7. The germline CDR1 and CDR2 sequences are ENHRY and SYGVKD. Here the CDR3 reads CAISESWTRSHEQYF. CDR3 DNA sequence: TGTGCCATCAGTGAGTCTTGGACTAGAAGCCACGAGCAGTACTTC.

The V and J genes are TRBV25-1 and TRBJ2-3, with D perhaps matching TRBD1 (6 bases). Germline values: CDR1 MGHDK, CDR2 SYGVNS. CDR3 length equals 17 residues. The V and J ends lost 1 base and 4 bases respectively, with 18 bases between them. The CDR3 protein is CASSEWGRGQGPDTQYF. In DNA form, the CDR3 reads TGTGCCAGCAGTGAATGGGGTAGGGGACAAGGGCCAGATACGCAGTATTTT.

Only a few counts were recorded for this clonotype. This chain joins TRBV5-1 and TRBJ1-2, with 8 bases lining up with TRBD1. Germline CDR1 and CDR2: SGHRS and YFSETQ. The V segment lost 0 bases and the J segment 8 bases; nucleotides outside the gene matches: 9. The CDR3 extends over 15 amino acids. The CDR3 is CASSLVQGAVGGYTF. As DNA, the CDR3 is TGCGCCAGCAGCTTGGTGCAGGGGGCGGTCGGAGGCTACACCTTC.

There are a few counts of this clonotype. The V and J genes are TRBV27 and TRBJ2-4, with D uncertain. The CDR3 runs 15 residues. Germline assignment: CDR1 MNHEY and CDR2 SMNVEV (reference sequence). V was pared by 4 bases and J by 0 bases, with 10 bases between. The CDR3 region has the DNA TGTGCCAGCAGTTCCGTGGCCCTAGCCAAAAACATTCAGTACTTC. It codes for CASSSVALAKNIQYF.

A few counts support this clonotype. V and J are TRBV4-2 and TRBJ2-1, with TRBD2 matching over 8 bases. CDR1 and CDR2 (germline): LGHNA, YNFKEQ. The CDR3 runs 16 residues. V shed 0 bases and J 2 bases; nucleotides not matched to a gene: 3. The CDR3 reads CASSQEAGVPYNEQFF. DNA for the CDR3: TGTGCCAGCAGCCAAGAAGCGGGAGTCCCCTACAATGAGCAGTTCTTC.

The rearrangement links TRBV5-4 to TRBJ1-2, with a tentative D call TRBD1 (6 bases). V lost 3 bases to trimming and J lost 0 bases, with 6 bases between them. The germline V gene has CDR1 SGHNT and CDR2 YYREEE (reference sequence). The length of the CDR3 is 13 residues. CDR3 in amino acids: CASSYRANYGYTF. The CDR3 DNA is TGTGCCAGCAGCTACAGGGCTAACTATGGCTACACCTTC. Combining the CDR3 with reference TRBV5-4 and TRBJ1-2 gives the whole variable domain ETGVTQSPTHLIKTRGQQVTLRCSSQSGHNTVSWYQQALGQGPQFIFQYYREEENGRGNFPPRFSGLQFPNYSSELNVNALELDDSALYLCASSYRANYGYTFGSGTRLTVV.

This clonotype came up a few times. This sequence joins TRBV15 and TRBJ2-5; D perhaps matches TRBD2 (5 bases). V lost 2 bases and J lost 3, with 10 bases in between. The V gene's germline CDR1 is LNHNV and CDR2 YYDKDF (reference sequence). The CDR3 loop spans 14 amino acids. CDR3 loop: CATSRPEAEETQYF. The CDR3 DNA reads as TGTGCCACCAGCAGACCAGAAGCGGAAGAGACCCAGTACTTC. The entire variable domain, with the rest obtained from reference TRBV15 and TRBJ2-5, is as follows: DAMVIQNPRYQVTQFGKPVTLSCSQTLNHNVMYWYQQKSSQAPKLLFHYYDKDFNNEADTPDNFQSRRPNTSFCFLDIRSPGLGDTAMYLCATSRPEAEETQYFGPGTRLLVL.

Many counts were recorded for this clonotype. V usage is TRBV12-3 or TRBV12-4 and J usage is TRBJ2-7, with D possibly being TRBD1 or TRBD2 (5 bases each). There are 12 residues in the CDR3. V shed 5 bases and J shed 3 bases, with 8 bases lying between them. Here the CDR3 reads CASSRGDYEQYF. Written as DNA, the CDR3 is TGTGCCAGCAGTCGAGGGGACTACGAGCAGTACTTC.

This clonotype was detected a few times. The J gene is TRBJ2-1, the V gene TRBV4-3; 14 bases map to TRBD2. CDR3 length equals 15 residues. V shed 8 bases, J shed 10 bases, and the junction held 10 bases outside the gene matches. Per germline, CDR1 LGHNA and CDR2 YSLEER. In DNA, the CDR3 is TGCGCCAGCTCCACGACTAGCGGGAGGGCCTCCGAGCAGTTCTTC. It codes for CASSTTSGRASEQFF.

This clonotype was seen a handful of times. This chain connects TRBV5-1 to TRBJ2-5; D gene uncertain. CDR3 size: 14 residues. Trimming took 4 bases from V and 5 from J, leaving 15 bases between them. CDR1 SGHRS and CDR2 YFSETQ come from the germline V gene. The CDR3 loop is CASSPLGLRETQYF. The DNA of the CDR3 is TGCGCCAGCAGCCCCCTCGGGCTGAGGGAGACCCAGTACTTC.

This chain connects TRBV29-1 to TRBJ2-7, with TRBD1 as a possible D gene (6 bases). This CDR3 comprises 14 residues. V gave up 6 bases and J gave up 3 bases, with 18 bases separating them. Looked up from germline, CDR1 is SQVTM and CDR2 is ANQGSEA. CDR3: CSVVLRGRVYEQYF. For the CDR3, the DNA is TGCAGCGTAGTACTCAGGGGAAGGGTCTACGAGCAGTACTTC.

This clonotype occurred many times. The gene calls are TRBV5-1 and TRBJ1-5; 8 nucleotides match TRBD1. The germline gives CDR1 SGHRS, CDR2 YFSETQ. This CDR3 spans 15 amino acids. The V segment lost 4 bases and the J segment 1 base; nucleotides outside the gene matches: 4. The CDR3 spells CASSRTGKSNQPQHF. The CDR3 DNA follows: TGCGCCAGCAGCCGGACAGGGAAAAGCAATCAGCCCCAGCATTTT.

This sequence joins TRBV6-1 and TRBJ2-3; 10 bases fit TRBD2. The V gene's germline CDR1 is MNHNS and CDR2 SASEGT. Trimming removed 2 bases from V and 6 bases from J; junction bases left unmatched: 5. This CDR3 contains 15 residues. The CDR3 DNA follows: TGTGCCAGCAGTGAAACGAGCGGGAGGGTGGATACGCAGTATTTT. It is translated as CASSETSGRVDTQYF.

In this sample, this clonotype turned up many times. This sequence joins TRBV20-1 and TRBJ2-3; D is undetermined. Looked up from germline, CDR1 is DFQATT and CDR2 is SNEGSKA (reference sequence). Deletions cut 5 bases from V and 1 base from J, with 4 bases between. This CDR3 comprises 11 residues. CDR3 bases: TGCAGTGCTGGGGGCACAGATACGCAGTATTTT. It is translated as CSAGGTDTQYF.

The gene calls are TRBV7-2 and TRBJ1-2; possible D gene TRBD1, 5 bases. Germline CDR1 and CDR2: SGHTA and FQGNSA. V was cut by 3 bases and J by 5 bases, with 13 bases left in between. This CDR3 has 14 amino acids. Here the CDR3 reads CASSFRDVQYGYTF. The CDR3 DNA sequence: TGTGCCAGCAGCTTCCGGGACGTCCAGTATGGCTACACCTTC.

This clonotype has a count of ten or more. The V gene is TRBV5-1, the J gene TRBJ2-3; TRBD1 aligns across 8 bases. Germline-derived CDR1 and CDR2 are SGHRS and YFSETQ. CDR3 size: 14 residues. V shed 3 bases, J shed 4 bases, and the junction held 4 bases outside the gene matches. CDR3 loop: CASSYGQGADTQYF. CDR3 sequence (DNA): TGCGCCAGCAGCTACGGACAGGGTGCAGATACGCAGTATTTT.

This clonotype has at least ten counts. The rearrangement uses TRBV28 and TRBJ1-1; D is unresolved. The CDR3 length is 13 residues. The germline gives CDR1 MDHEN, CDR2 SYDVKM. The V end lost 3 bases, the J end lost 3 bases, and 8 bases lay between the germline ends. In DNA, the CDR3 is TGTGCCAGCAGTTTCTTTGGGGACACTGAAGCTTTCTTT. It translates to CASSFFGDTEAFF. Full variable domain (rest looked up from reference TRBV28 and TRBJ1-1): DVKVTQSSRYLVKRTGEKVFLECVQDMDHENMFWYRQDPGLGLRLIYFSYDVKMKEKGDIPEGYSVSREKKERFSLILESASTNQTSMYLCASSFFGDTEAFFGQGTRLTVV.

The chain employs TRBV20-1 and TRBJ2-1, with 9 bases lining up with TRBD2. The CDR3 loop spans 17 amino acids. V lost 1 base and J lost 5; bases outside the gene matches: 12. Germline CDR1 and CDR2: DFQATT and SNEGSKA (reference sequence). The CDR3 DNA follows: TGCAGTGCTAGAGGGCTAGCGGGACTCAATACGCACAATGAGCAGTTCTTC. It yields the protein CSARGLAGLNTHNEQFF.

In its sample, this clonotype was seen many times. The genes are TRBV5-6 and TRBJ2-1; tentatively, D is TRBD1 (5 bases). The germline V and J ends were trimmed by 2 bases and 3 bases, with 12 bases remaining between them. The CDR3 runs to 15 residues. The germline CDR1 and CDR2 sequences are SGHDT and YYEEEE. The CDR3 DNA sequence: TGTGCCAGCAGCTTATTGCAGGGTCTCTACAATGAGCAGTTCTTC. This codes for CASSLLQGLYNEQFF. The entire variable domain, with the rest obtained from reference TRBV5-6 and TRBJ2-1, is as follows: DAGVTQSPTHLIKTRGQQVTLRCSPKSGHDTVSWYQQALGQGPQFIFQYYEEEERQRGNFPDRFSGHQFPNYSSELNVNALLLGDSALYLCASSLLQGLYNEQFFGPGTRLTVL.